These 25 T cell receptor beta chains share one sample of origin, sequenced in a study of blood T cell repertoires in COVID-19. Only in-frame clones appear in the TCRdb table, and some are missing; sequencing was by immunoSEQ multiplex PCR. The data show about 130,000 clones, approximately 83% seen once. The specimen sequenced was peripheral blood. The receptors stem from an elderly man with active or convalescent COVID-19.

The table lists this clone with many counts. The V gene is TRBV7-8, the J gene TRBJ2-7; weak D call: TRBD1 (6 bases). This CDR3 comprises 14 residues. V gave up 5 bases and J gave up 3 bases, with 14 bases separating them. The germline CDR1 and CDR2 sequences are SGHVS and FQNEAQ. In DNA form, the CDR3 reads TGTGCCAGCAGCCCGCGGACAGTACTCTACGAGCAGTACTTC. Its translation: CASSPRTVLYEQYF.

The gene calls are TRBV7-8 and TRBJ1-4; 7 bases fit TRBD1. The germline gives CDR1 SGHVS, CDR2 FQNEAQ. Germline trimming cut 1 base from V and 6 bases from J; bases unmatched to any gene: 5. The CDR3 has 15 amino acids. This CDR3 reads CASSLVAGTDEKLFF. The CDR3 DNA sequence: TGTGCCAGCAGCTTAGTGGCCGGGACAGATGAAAAACTGTTTTTT.

This clone was seen once. The chain is built from TRBV7-2 and TRBJ1-5, with TRBD1 matching 9 bases. Trimming cost V 5 bases and J 6 bases; bases outside gene matches: 8. CDR3 size: 15 residues. Germline CDR1 SGHTA, CDR2 FQGNSA. The CDR3 loop is CASSVGQGVGQPQHF. CDR3 sequence (DNA): TGTGCCAGCAGCGTGGGACAGGGAGTCGGTCAGCCCCAGCATTTT.

This chain joins TRBV4-1 and TRBJ2-5, with unresolved D. The length of the CDR3 is 15 residues. The germline CDR1 and CDR2 sequences are MGHRA and YSYEKL. V lost 1 base, J lost 0 bases, and 9 bases lay in between. CDR3 amino acids: CASSQVHSYQETQYF. CDR3 nucleotide sequence: TGCGCCAGCAGCCAAGTTCACAGTTACCAAGAGACCCAGTACTTC.

This chain uses TRBV11-1 with TRBJ1-2; D unclear. The ends were cut back, 1 base at V and 8 bases at J, with 14 bases in the middle. There are 14 residues in the CDR3. Germline V gives CDR1 SGHAT, CDR2 FQDESV (reference sequence). Here the CDR3 reads CASSLGATRNGYTF. For the CDR3, the DNA is TGTGCCAGCAGCTTAGGGGCCACCCGGAACGGCTACACCTTC. The whole variable domain, filled in from reference TRBV11-1 and TRBJ1-2, reads EAEVAQSPRYKITEKSQAVAFWCDPISGHATLYWYRQILGQGPELLVQFQDESVVDDSQLPKDRFSAERLKGVDSTLKIQPAELGDSAMYLCASSLGATRNGYTFGSGTRLTVV.

The chain couples TRBV6-5 to TRBJ2-3; D is possibly TRBD2 (6 bases). Between the trimmed V and J ends, which lost 0 bases and 11 bases, there was a span of 15 bases. The germline CDR1 and CDR2 sequences are MNHEY and SVGAGI. The CDR3 totals 14 residues. CDR3 nucleotides: TGTGCCAGCAGTTACTCCCCGGGAGCATTAGGGCAGTATTTT. Translation: CASSYSPGALGQYF.

This clone was counted between two and nine times. The gene calls are TRBV6-1 and TRBJ2-4, with a weak D call TRBD2 (6 bases). The germline V gene encodes CDR1 MNHNS and CDR2 SASEGT. This CDR3 has 15 amino acids. The V gene lost 3 bases and the J gene lost 0 bases, with 9 bases spanning the gap. The CDR3 DNA sequence: TGTGCCAGCAGTGATGGACTACCAGCCAAAAACATTCAGTACTTC. As protein: CASSDGLPAKNIQYF.

The chain links TRBV6-5 to TRBJ2-2; TRBD2 agrees at 7 bases. Germline V gives CDR1 MNHEY, CDR2 SVGAGI. The ends lost 7 bases at V and 0 bases at J; junction bases unmatched: 5. The CDR3 runs 15 residues. CDR3 sequence reads: CASKSSGPNTGELFF. The DNA for the CDR3 is TGTGCCAGCAAGTCTAGCGGACCGAACACCGGGGAGCTGTTTTTT.

V and J are TRBV7-3 and TRBJ2-1; D is possibly TRBD1 (6 bases). Germline CDR1 reads SGHTA; CDR2 reads FQGTGA. The CDR3 has 14 amino acids. V lost 5 bases and J lost 7, with 15 bases in between. The CDR3 DNA reads as TGTGCCAGCAGCCCTTATCAACAGGGAAATGAGCAGTTCTTC. It translates to CASSPYQQGNEQFF.

The chain is built from TRBV2 and TRBJ2-7; TRBD2 aligns across 13 bases. Germline trimming cut 4 bases from V and 4 bases from J; bases unmatched to any gene: 1. The germline V gene encodes CDR1 SNHLY and CDR2 FYNNEI. CDR3 length: 14 residues. CDR3 nucleotides: TGTGCCAGCAGTGGACTAGCGGGGGGTTACGAGCAGTACTTC. Amino acids: CASSGLAGGYEQYF.

The rearrangement links TRBV10-3 to TRBJ1-2; D gene unclear. The V end was cut by 2 bases, the J end by 8 bases, with 15 bases between. There are 14 residues in the CDR3. CDR1 is ENHRY and CDR2 is SYGVKD in the germline V gene. The CDR3 spells CAISEGRTYPGYTF. For the CDR3, the DNA is TGTGCCATCAGTGAGGGGAGGACCTACCCCGGCTACACCTTC.

A remark on this clone: The sample has other DNA sequences that encode this CDR3 too. The chain combines TRBV7-2 with TRBJ2-3; 7 bases are a match to TRBD2. The CDR3 is made up of 16 amino acids. CDR1 is SGHTA and CDR2 is FQGNSA in the germline V gene. The J segment lost 2 bases and the V segment lost 1 base, leaving 6 bases of the junction unmatched. Here the CDR3 reads CASSLVGGGATDTQYF. CDR3 nucleotide sequence: TGTGCCAGCAGCTTAGTCGGCGGGGGAGCCACAGATACGCAGTATTTT.

This clone was recorded a few times. V and J are TRBV11-2 and TRBJ2-7, with unresolved D. V lost 5 bases, J lost 0 bases, and 5 bases lay in between. CDR3 length: 12 amino acids. Germline lookup yields CDR1 SGHAT and CDR2 FQNNGV. CDR3 region: CASSQISYEQYF. The CDR3 DNA reads as TGTGCCAGCAGCCAGATCTCCTACGAGCAGTACTTC.

The chain is built from TRBV7-2 and TRBJ2-4; 7 nucleotides align to TRBD2. V trimming: 5 bases; J trimming: 0 bases; junction bases outside the gene matches: 10. The germline V gene encodes CDR1 SGHTA and CDR2 FQGNSA. This CDR3 is 17 amino acids long. The CDR3 DNA sequence: TGTGCCAGCAGCCCATCGGTCAGCGGGATAGCCAAAAACATTCAGTACTTC. This translates into CASSPSVSGIAKNIQYF. The full variable domain, with the rest looked up from reference TRBV7-2 and TRBJ2-4, is GAGVSQSPSNKVTEKGKDVELRCDPISGHTALYWYRQSLGQGLEFLIYFQGNSAPDKSGLPSDRFSAERTGGSVSTLTIQRTQQEDSAVYLCASSPSVSGIAKNIQYFGAGTRLSVL.

The CDR3 loop is CASSYSGRENEQYF. The CDR3 bases are TGTGCCAGCAGTTACAGTGGTCGGGAAAACGAGCAGTACTTC. This chain connects TRBV6-2 or TRBV6-3 to TRBJ2-7, with D possibly TRBD2 on 5 matching bases. V shed 2 bases and J shed 5 bases, with 13 bases lying between them. The germline V gene has CDR1 MNHEY and CDR2 SVGEGT. This CDR3 region has 14 residues.

This clone has a single count. This sequence joins TRBV4-3 and TRBJ2-7, with a weak D call TRBD1 (7 bases). The V end lost 4 bases, the J end lost 3 bases, and 16 bases lay between the germline ends. Germline CDR1 and CDR2: LGHNA and YSLEER. The length of the CDR3 is 15 residues. The CDR3: CASSPSRGDFYEQYF. The CDR3 DNA sequence: TGCGCCAGCAGCCCGTCCAGGGGGGATTTCTACGAGCAGTACTTC.

This clone showed up just once. The chain employs TRBV7-2 and TRBJ2-2; D unclear. This CDR3 has 13 amino acids. Trimming took off 3 bases at V and 5 bases at J, with 7 bases between the two ends. The germline gives CDR1 SGHTA, CDR2 FQGNSA. Written as DNA, the CDR3 is TGTGCCAGCAGCTTCGGAGAGACCGGGGAGCTGTTTTTT. Residues: CASSFGETGELFF.

V is TRBV9 and J is TRBJ1-3; D gene ambiguous. This CDR3 is 17 amino acids long. Germline loops: CDR1 SGDLS, CDR2 YYNGEE. Trimming took off 0 bases at V and 0 bases at J, with 13 bases between the two ends. The chain's CDR3 is CASSVDSLALSGNTIYF. The DNA of the CDR3 is TGTGCCAGCAGCGTAGATTCGCTAGCCCTCTCTGGAAACACCATATATTTT.

This chain joins TRBV2 and TRBJ1-1; no definite D call. The CDR3 is 14 amino acids. V was clipped by 6 bases and J by 1 base, with 12 bases between them. Germline CDR1 SNHLY, CDR2 FYNNEI. The CDR3 sequence is CASSETLQNTEAFF. CDR3 sequence (DNA): TGTGCCAGCAGCGAGACATTACAGAACACTGAAGCTTTCTTT.

This chain connects TRBV5-8 to TRBJ2-3; TRBD2 agrees at 12 bases. The CDR3 length is 18 residues. Germline V gives CDR1 SGHTS, CDR2 YDEGEE. J lost 1 base, V lost 4 bases, and 10 bases had no gene match. CDR3 sequence reads: CASSKDPPSGGGTDTQYF. CDR3 DNA sequence: TGTGCCAGCAGCAAAGACCCACCTAGCGGGGGGGGCACAGATACGCAGTATTTT.

The rearrangement uses TRBV18 and TRBJ2-3, with 10 nucleotides matching TRBD1. Germline CDR1 reads KGHSH; CDR2 reads LQKENI. The CDR3 has 17 residues. Trimming removed 6 bases from V and 1 base from J; junction bases left unmatched: 10. The CDR3 reads CASSHTTGGAGTDTQYF. The DNA of the CDR3 is TGTGCCAGCTCGCATACGACAGGGGGCGCGGGCACAGATACGCAGTATTTT.

The chain combines TRBV11-3 with TRBJ2-1, with TRBD2 identical over 9 bases. CDR1 SGHNT and CDR2 YENEEA come from the germline V gene. The CDR3 is 18 residues long. Losses at the gene ends were 0 bases for V and 5 bases for J; bases not matched to a gene: 11. The CDR3 DNA sequence: TGTGCCAGCAGCTTAGAAAGCGGGAGGCCCCCCCCCAACAATGAGCAGTTCTTC. As protein: CASSLESGRPPPNNEQFF.

The chain couples TRBV19 to TRBJ2-2; D gene uncertain. The CDR3 has 15 amino acids. V lost 3 bases, J lost 1 base, and 9 bases lay in between. Looked up from germline, CDR1 is LNHDA and CDR2 is SQIVND (reference sequence). This chain's CDR3 is CASSMSLGNTGELFF. The CDR3 nucleotides read TGTGCCAGTAGTATGTCCCTAGGGAACACCGGGGAGCTGTTTTTT.

This chain uses TRBV10-1 with TRBJ2-5; 9 positions match TRBD1. The CDR3 is made up of 14 amino acids. Germline V gene sequence: CDR1 WNHNN, CDR2 SYGVQD (reference sequence). The V segment lost 5 bases and the J segment 4 bases; nucleotides outside the gene matches: 5. This chain's CDR3 is CASSPTGGSETQYF. The CDR3 DNA is TGCGCCAGCAGTCCGACAGGGGGTTCAGAGACCCAGTACTTC.

The chain is built from TRBV2 and TRBJ2-1, with D maybe TRBD1 (5 bases). This CDR3 region has 13 residues. Germline V gene lookup returns CDR1 SNHLY and CDR2 FYNNEI. With 7 bases removed from V and 2 bases from J, the gap between germline ends came to 9 bases. Here the CDR3 reads CASNQGTYNEQFF. Here the CDR3 DNA reads TGTGCCAGCAACCAGGGTACCTACAATGAGCAGTTCTTC. Supplemented by reference TRBV2 and TRBJ2-1, the full variable domain reads EPEVTQTPSHQVTQMGQEVILRCVPISNHLYFYWYRQILGQKVEFLVSFYNNEISEKSEIFDDQFSVERPDGSNFTLKIRSTKLEDSAMYFCASNQGTYNEQFFGPGTRLTVL.